Shown below are 13 T cell receptor beta chains from a single sample sequenced in a study of Ad26.COV2.S vaccination and SARS-CoV-2 variants. TCRdb's copy holds only in-frame clones and misses some; the assay was immunoSEQ multiplex PCR. The repertoire includes roughly 240,000 clones, 85% to 90% of them detected once, and around 10% sits in the top ten. Treatment meaning: some 20 received Ad26.COV2.S at low or high dose, single or two shots; a few received placebo; per-sample allocation not given. The study sampled participants on day 63 after the first vaccine or placebo injection. This specimen consisted of peripheral blood, obtained in a trial of Ad26.COV2.S vaccine versus placebo. Receptors were obtained from a person aged 18-60 years who received the Ad26.COV2.S COVID-19 vaccine or a placebo.

This chain connects TRBV5-1 to TRBJ1-1; D perhaps matches TRBD1 (5 bases). Trimming cost V 0 bases and J 3 bases, with 12 bases left between them. The germline V gene encodes CDR1 SGHRS and CDR2 YFSETQ. CDR3 size: 15 residues. The CDR3 reads CASSLAVGVDTEAFF. The CDR3 DNA reads as TGCGCCAGCAGCTTGGCTGTGGGGGTCGACACTGAAGCTTTCTTT.

The chain couples TRBV19 to TRBJ1-1, with D uncertain. Germline loops: CDR1 LNHDA, CDR2 SQIVND (reference sequence). Deletions cut 4 bases from V and 0 bases from J, with 6 bases between. This CDR3 spans 13 amino acids. The CDR3 is CASSKVVNTEAFF. For the CDR3, the DNA is TGTGCCAGTAGTAAGGTCGTGAACACTGAAGCTTTCTTT.

V and J are TRBV9 and TRBJ1-2, with D uncertain. The CDR3 covers 12 residues. V was clipped by 0 bases and J by 6 bases, with 6 bases between them. Germline CDR1 is SGDLS and CDR2 is YYNGEE. The CDR3: CASSVGIDGYTF. The DNA for the CDR3 is TGTGCCAGCAGCGTAGGTATCGATGGCTACACCTTC. The entire variable domain, with the rest obtained from reference TRBV9 and TRBJ1-2, is as follows: DSGVTQTPKHLITATGQRVTLRCSPRSGDLSVYWYQQSLDQGLQFLIQYYNGEERAKGNILERFSAQQFPDLHSELNLSSLELGDSALYFCASSVGIDGYTFGSGTRLTVV.

Only a few counts were recorded for this clone. J is TRBJ1-2 and V is TRBV4-3; D ambiguous. Germline CDR1 LGHNA, CDR2 YSLEER. Trimming left V 0 bases short and J 2 bases short, with 7 bases between. The CDR3 totals 14 residues. The CDR3, as DNA: TGCGCCAGCAGCCAAGATCTGGGGAACTATGGCTACACCTTC. Translating it yields CASSQDLGNYGYTF.

The chain links TRBV18 to TRBJ2-5; D gene uncertain. Germline CDR1 KGHSH, CDR2 LQKENI. Trimming removed 4 bases from V and 4 bases from J, with 7 bases in between. This CDR3 is built from 12 residues. The CDR3 region is CASSHAPETQYF. The DNA of the CDR3 is TGTGCCAGCTCACATGCCCCAGAGACCCAGTACTTC.

V is TRBV6-5 and J is TRBJ2-7; 8 nucleotides align to TRBD1. The junction had 14 bases not matched to a gene; V was cut back by 7 bases and J by 6 bases. The CDR3 covers 15 residues. In germline, CDR1 is MNHEY, CDR2 SVGAGI. CDR3 nucleotides: TGTGCCAGCACTACCACGGGGACAGGAATTGTCGAGCAGTACTTC. Translated, it gives CASTTTGTGIVEQYF.

This chain links TRBV7-2 with TRBJ2-2; 10 bases match TRBD1. Germline CDR1 and CDR2: SGHTA and FQGNSA. V lost 1 base and J lost 5; bases outside the gene matches: 4. The CDR3 has 16 residues. CDR3 sequence (DNA): TGTGCCAGCAGCTTAGAGGGGACAGGGGTAACCGGGGAGCTGTTTTTT. Translation: CASSLEGTGVTGELFF.

The J gene is TRBJ1-5, the V gene TRBV6-5; TRBD1 matches 7 bases. The CDR3 contains 13 residues. Trimming at V came to 5 bases and at J to 5 bases, leaving 3 bases not matched to a gene. In germline, CDR1 is MNHEY, CDR2 SVGAGI. CDR3 sequence (DNA): TGTGCCAGCAGTCCTGACAGGGATCAGCCCCAGCATTTT. It is translated as CASSPDRDQPQHF.

This clone was recorded once. The J gene is TRBJ2-5, the V gene TRBV5-4, with TRBD2 as a possible D gene (6 bases). The germline V and J ends were trimmed by 5 bases and 2 bases, with 13 bases remaining between them. This CDR3 is built from 14 residues. The germline V gene encodes CDR1 SGHNT and CDR2 YYREEE (reference sequence). The CDR3 is CASRHRDSQETQYF. Written as DNA, the CDR3 is TGTGCCAGCAGGCACCGGGACTCTCAAGAGACCCAGTACTTC.

V and J are TRBV27 and TRBJ1-6; a weak D match, TRBD1 (5 bases). The V end was cut by 5 bases, the J end by 8 bases, with 16 bases between. The length of the CDR3 is 15 residues. Germline CDR1 MNHEY, CDR2 SMNVEV (reference sequence). The CDR3 loop is CASSNAGTRYSPLHF. CDR3 bases: TGTGCCAGCAGTAATGCCGGGACCCGGTATTCACCCCTCCACTTT.

The rearrangement joins TRBV12-3 or TRBV12-4 to TRBJ2-7; D ambiguous. CDR3 length: 11 amino acids. The V and J ends lost 3 bases and 6 bases respectively, with 6 bases between them. As DNA, the CDR3 is TGTGCCAGCAGTTTCGTGGGCGAGCAGTACTTC. This codes for CASSFVGEQYF.

The chain uses TRBV28 and TRBJ2-2, with D tentatively TRBD1 (8 bases). Germline V lookup: CDR1 MDHEN, CDR2 SYDVKM. This CDR3 region has 14 residues. Trimming left V 5 bases short and J 6 bases short, with 13 bases between. The CDR3: CASSQQGGPGELFF. The CDR3 DNA reads TGTGCCAGCAGTCAACAGGGGGGGCCCGGGGAGCTGTTTTTT.

J is TRBJ2-7 and V is TRBV4-3; D ambiguous. The CDR3 length is 15 residues. Germline V lookup: CDR1 LGHNA, CDR2 YSLEER. V lost 1 base and J 3 bases, leaving 13 bases between the germline ends. The CDR3 loop is CASSQGMAANYEQYF. CDR3 DNA sequence: TGCGCCAGCAGCCAAGGAATGGCAGCCAACTACGAGCAGTACTTC.